The rows below give T cell receptor beta chains drawn from one sample of a study of human T cells and chemical hapten exposure. A single record per CDR3 protein comes from TCRdb applying MiXCR to the RACE reads. The sample lists around 180,000 distinct CDR3 sequences; approximately 31% were seen once. Sample: whole blood, taken in connection with sensitization to the hapten diphenylcyclopropenone (DPC). The receptors originated from a woman aged 25 to 45 with alopecia areata. Some clones in this sample may be carry-over from other donors' samples. CDR3s include the opening cysteine and the closing phenylalanine or tryptophan. D genes are given only for firm matches. Clone size appears in some rows only: once, few, many, or a class for an expanded clone.

D: TRBD2
size: NA
V: TRBV2
J: TRBJ2-1
CDR3: CASSVGSFGRANNEQFF
DNA: TGTGCCAGCAGTGTCGGATCGTTCGGGAGGGCCAACAATGAGCAGTTCTTC

D: TRBD1
size: NA
V: TRBV6-1
J: TRBJ2-1
CDR3: CASSEGIGQGGFEQFF
DNA: TGTGCCAGCAGTGAAGGTATCGGACAGGGGGGATTTGAGCAGTTCTTC

D: TRBD1
size: NA
V: TRBV2
J: TRBJ1-1
CDR3: CASSDRQGAVTEAFF
DNA: TGTGCCAGCAGTGACCGACAGGGGGCTGTCACTGAAGCTTTCTTT

D: NA
size: NA
V: TRBV6-5
J: TRBJ2-7
CDR3: CASSYSEEASYEQYF
DNA: TGTGCCAGCAGTTACTCCGAAGAGGCCAGTTACGAGCAGTACTTC

D: NA
size: NA
V: TRBV5-1
J: TRBJ1-6
CDR3: CASSLAENSPLHF
DNA: TGCGCCAGCAGCTTGGCCGAGAATTCACCCCTCCACTTT

D: TRBD1
size: NA
V: TRBV10-3
J: TRBJ2-7
CDR3: CAISMDRISYEQYF
DNA: TGTGCCATCAGTATGGACAGGATCTCCTACGAGCAGTACTTC

D: NA
size: few
V: TRBV7-2
J: TRBJ2-4
CDR3: CASSLDLGPFQYF
DNA: TGTGCCAGCAGCCTAGACTTGGGTCCATTTCAGTACTTC

D: NA
size: NA
V: TRBV20-1
J: TRBJ1-6
CDR3: CSAYRDPVSPLHF
DNA: TGCAGTGCTTATCGGGACCCCGTTTCCCCCCTCCACTTT

D: NA
size: NA
V: TRBV29-1
J: TRBJ1-2
CDR3: CSGGGHLYGYTF
DNA: TGCAGCGGCGGGGGACACCTTTATGGCTACACCTTC

D: NA
size: few
V: TRBV28
J: TRBJ2-7
CDR3: CASSFAKVRGSYEQYF
DNA: TGTGCCAGCTCCTTCGCAAAGGTCAGGGGTTCGTACGAGCAGTACTTC

D: NA
size: NA
V: TRBV5-6
J: TRBJ1-5
CDR3: CASSLFLPGGNQPQHF
DNA: TGTGCCAGCAGCTTGTTTCTTCCAGGGGGCAATCAGCCCCAGCATTTT

D: NA
size: NA
V: TRBV28
J: TRBJ2-4
CDR3: CATVGGGDIQYF
DNA: TGTGCCACCGTCGGGGGCGGAGACATTCAGTACTTC

D: TRBD1
size: NA
V: TRBV27
J: TRBJ2-1
CDR3: CASSRDRGNNEQFF
DNA: TGTGCCAGCAGTAGGGACAGGGGAAACAATGAGCAGTTCTTC

D: TRBD1
size: NA
V: TRBV28
J: TRBJ1-1
CDR3: CASSAYTGGPRTEAFF
DNA: TGTGCCAGCAGTGCCTATACAGGGGGCCCCCGTACTGAAGCTTTCTTT

D: NA
size: NA
V: TRBV24-1
J: TRBJ2-4
CDR3: CATSDPDPSIQYF
DNA: TGTGCCACCAGTGATCCTGACCCGAGCATTCAGTACTTC

D: NA
size: NA
V: TRBV7-2
J: TRBJ2-5
CDR3: CASSLLAQGKTQYF
DNA: TGTGCCAGCAGCTTATTGGCTCAGGGAAAGACCCAGTACTTC

D: TRBD1
size: once
V: TRBV5-1
J: TRBJ2-2
CDR3: CASSLRDRNTGELFF
DNA: TGCGCCAGCAGCCTCAGGGACAGGAACACCGGGGAGCTGTTTTTT

D: TRBD1
size: NA
V: TRBV9
J: TRBJ2-5
CDR3: CASSVTGEFVETQYF
DNA: TGTGCCAGCAGCGTAACAGGGGAATTTGTGGAGACCCAGTACTTC

D: NA
size: NA
V: TRBV28
J: TRBJ2-3
CDR3: CASSLRLPSTDTQYF
DNA: TGTGCCAGCAGTTTACGGCTACCTAGCACAGATACGCAGTATTTT

D: TRBD2
size: few
V: TRBV7-8
J: TRBJ2-1
CDR3: CASSSPTSGDNEQFF
DNA: TGTGCCAGCAGCTCACCGACTAGCGGGGACAATGAGCAGTTCTTC

D: TRBD1
size: NA
V: TRBV6-2/TRBV6-3
J: TRBJ1-5
CDR3: CASRPGGSNQPQHF
DNA: TGTGCCAGCAGGCCAGGGGGAAGCAATCAGCCCCAGCATTTT

D: NA
size: NA
V: TRBV28
J: TRBJ2-7
CDR3: CASSLQPIYEQYF
DNA: TGTGCCAGCAGTTTGCAACCAATCTACGAGCAGTACTTC

D: NA
size: NA
V: TRBV18
J: TRBJ2-7
CDR3: CASSPPTNSYEQYF
DNA: TGTGCCAGCTCACCACCCACGAACTCCTACGAGCAGTACTTC

D: TRBD2
size: few
V: TRBV12-3/TRBV12-4
J: TRBJ2-1
CDR3: CASSGTSGGLISSYNEQFF
DNA: TGTGCCAGCAGTGGCACTAGCGGGGGACTTATTAGCTCCTACAATGAGCAGTTCTTC

D: NA
size: NA
V: TRBV12-3/TRBV12-4
J: TRBJ1-2
CDR3: CASSLGDNYGYTF
DNA: TGTGCCAGCAGTTTAGGGGACAACTATGGCTACACCTTC

D: TRBD2
size: NA
V: TRBV28
J: TRBJ2-7
CDR3: CASSTRTSGRSYEQYF
DNA: TGTGCCAGCAGTACCAGGACTAGCGGGAGGTCCTACGAGCAGTACTTC

D: NA
size: NA
V: TRBV20-1
J: TRBJ2-7
CDR3: CSARDSQGVYEQYF
DNA: TGCAGTGCTAGAGATTCCCAAGGGGTCTACGAGCAGTACTTC

D: NA
size: few
V: TRBV2
J: TRBJ1-1
CDR3: CATSGSRGGTEAFF
DNA: TGTGCCACCAGTGGGTCTAGAGGGGGCACTGAAGCTTTCTTT

D: TRBD1
size: few
V: TRBV5-4
J: TRBJ2-1
CDR3: CASSLDRGSYNEQFF
DNA: TGTGCCAGCAGCTTGGACAGGGGCTCCTACAATGAGCAGTTCTTC

D: NA
size: NA
V: TRBV7-9
J: TRBJ2-5
CDR3: CASSPLPDQETQYF
DNA: TGTGCCAGCAGCCCTCTGCCTGACCAAGAGACCCAGTACTTC

D: TRBD2
size: few
V: TRBV10-3
J: TRBJ2-7
CDR3: CAISGSGGNFEQYF
DNA: TGTGCCATCAGTGGTAGCGGGGGGAACTTCGAGCAGTACTTC

D: NA
size: NA
V: TRBV9
J: TRBJ2-3
CDR3: CASSVAGGTYTDTQYF
DNA: TGTGCCAGCAGCGTAGCTGGGGGGACCTACACAGATACGCAGTATTTT

D: NA
size: many
V: TRBV7-9
J: TRBJ1-1
CDR3: CASSQGSGRLTEAFF
DNA: TGTGCCAGCAGCCAAGGCTCAGGGAGACTCACTGAAGCTTTCTTT

D: TRBD2
size: NA
V: TRBV28
J: TRBJ2-2
CDR3: CASSPLTSGENTGELFF
DNA: TGTGCCAGCAGTCCTCTTACTAGCGGGGAGAACACCGGGGAGCTGTTTTTT

D: NA
size: few
V: TRBV3-1
J: TRBJ1-2
CDR3: CASSQDTMGRAGYTF
DNA: TGTGCCAGCAGCCAAGATACGATGGGCAGAGCTGGCTACACCTTC

D: NA
size: NA
V: TRBV6-5
J: TRBJ1-6
CDR3: CASSINAGSPLHF
DNA: TGTGCCAGCAGCATAAACGCGGGTTCACCCCTCCACTTT

D: TRBD1
size: NA
V: TRBV9
J: TRBJ2-1
CDR3: CASTMGEGQGITEQFF
DNA: TGTGCCAGCACCATGGGCGAGGGACAGGGAATTACTGAGCAGTTCTTC

D: NA
size: NA
V: TRBV29-1
J: TRBJ1-2
CDR3: CSVVLQGYGYTF
DNA: TGCAGCGTTGTCCTCCAGGGCTATGGCTACACCTTC

D: TRBD2
size: NA
V: TRBV6-5
J: TRBJ2-7
CDR3: CASSHPSGNSYEQYF
DNA: TGTGCCAGCAGTCACCCTAGCGGGAACTCCTACGAGCAGTACTTC

D: NA
size: few
V: TRBV4-1
J: TRBJ2-2
CDR3: CASSPRRGGELFF
DNA: TGCGCCAGCAGTCCCCGTCGGGGCGGGGAGCTGTTTTTT

D: TRBD2
size: few
V: TRBV5-1
J: TRBJ2-2
CDR3: CASSLGGSGNSGELFF
DNA: TGCGCCAGCAGCTTGGGAGGTAGCGGGAATTCCGGGGAGCTGTTTTTT

D: TRBD1
size: NA
V: TRBV6-2/TRBV6-3
J: TRBJ1-2
CDR3: CASSPRDSSPNGYTF
DNA: TGTGCCAGCAGCCCCCGGGACAGCAGTCCCAATGGCTACACCTTC

D: TRBD1
size: NA
V: TRBV20-1
J: TRBJ1-1
CDR3: CSARDPQGGTEAFF
DNA: TGCAGTGCTAGAGACCCTCAGGGGGGAACTGAAGCTTTCTTT

D: NA
size: few
V: TRBV7-2
J: TRBJ1-1
CDR3: CASSSSAVNTEAFF
DNA: TGTGCCAGCAGCTCTAGTGCGGTGAACACTGAAGCTTTCTTT

D: TRBD2
size: NA
V: TRBV11-2
J: TRBJ2-5
CDR3: CASSLDPGGWETQYF
DNA: TGTGCCAGCAGCTTAGATCCGGGAGGTTGGGAGACCCAGTACTTC

D: NA
size: few
V: TRBV29-1
J: TRBJ2-3
CDR3: CSVVVGRGGDTQYF
DNA: TGCAGCGTTGTAGTGGGTAGGGGGGGCGATACGCAGTATTTT

D: TRBD1
size: NA
V: TRBV11-3
J: TRBJ1-1
CDR3: CASSLGPSDRGGYAAFF
DNA: TGTGCCAGCAGCTTAGGACCCTCGGACAGGGGAGGATATGCAGCTTTCTTT

D: NA
size: NA
V: TRBV2
J: TRBJ2-1
CDR3: CASGGDGYNEQFF
DNA: TGTGCCAGCGGCGGGGACGGATACAATGAGCAGTTCTTC

D: NA
size: NA
V: TRBV4-3
J: TRBJ1-2
CDR3: CASSQDGRGEDGYTF
DNA: TGCGCCAGCAGCCAAGATGGGAGGGGCGAGGATGGCTACACCTTC

D: TRBD2
size: few
V: TRBV19
J: TRBJ2-4
CDR3: CASTGGYGAKNIQYF
DNA: TGTGCCAGTACCGGGGGGTACGGAGCCAAAAACATTCAGTACTTC

D: TRBD1
size: NA
V: TRBV12-3/TRBV12-4
J: TRBJ1-2
CDR3: CASSPGGGENYGYTF
DNA: TGTGCCAGCAGCCCCGGAGGGGGCGAGAACTATGGCTACACCTTC

D: NA
size: few
V: TRBV20-1
J: TRBJ1-2
CDR3: CSARRGGSNYGYTF
DNA: TGCAGTGCTAGAAGGGGGGGCAGTAACTATGGCTACACCTTC

D: NA
size: NA
V: TRBV9
J: TRBJ2-2
CDR3: CASSVIATDGELFF
DNA: TGTGCCAGCAGCGTAATAGCCACCGACGGGGAGCTGTTTTTT